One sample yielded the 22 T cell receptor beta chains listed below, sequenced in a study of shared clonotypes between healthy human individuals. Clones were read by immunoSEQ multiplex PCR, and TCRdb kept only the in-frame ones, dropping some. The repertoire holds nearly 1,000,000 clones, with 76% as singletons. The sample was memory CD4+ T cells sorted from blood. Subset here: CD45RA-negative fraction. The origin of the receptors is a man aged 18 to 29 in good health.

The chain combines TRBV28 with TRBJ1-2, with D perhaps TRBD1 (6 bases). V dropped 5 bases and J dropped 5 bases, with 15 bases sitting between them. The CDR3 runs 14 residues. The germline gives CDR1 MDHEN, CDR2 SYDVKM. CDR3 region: CASSPSVGGYGYTF. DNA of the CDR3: TGTGCCAGCAGTCCTAGTGTAGGGGGATATGGCTACACCTTC.

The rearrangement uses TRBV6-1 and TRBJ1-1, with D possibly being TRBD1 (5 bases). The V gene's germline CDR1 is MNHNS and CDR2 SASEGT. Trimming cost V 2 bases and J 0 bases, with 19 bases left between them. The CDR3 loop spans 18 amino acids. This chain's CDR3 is CASSETSRTPGVNTEAFF. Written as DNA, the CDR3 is TGTGCCAGCAGTGAAACGTCACGAACGCCGGGGGTGAACACTGAAGCTTTCTTT.

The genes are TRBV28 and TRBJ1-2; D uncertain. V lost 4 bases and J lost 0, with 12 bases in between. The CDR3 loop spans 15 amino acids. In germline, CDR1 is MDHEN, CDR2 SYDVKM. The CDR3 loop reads CASSSPRLANYGYTF. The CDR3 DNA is TGTGCCAGCAGTTCCCCCAGACTAGCTAACTATGGCTACACCTTC.

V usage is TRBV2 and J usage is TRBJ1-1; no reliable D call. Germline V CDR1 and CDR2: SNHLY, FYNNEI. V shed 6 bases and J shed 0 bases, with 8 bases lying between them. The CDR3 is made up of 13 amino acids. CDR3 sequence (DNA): TGTGCCAGCAGCTATAATCTGAACACTGAAGCTTTCTTT. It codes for CASSYNLNTEAFF.

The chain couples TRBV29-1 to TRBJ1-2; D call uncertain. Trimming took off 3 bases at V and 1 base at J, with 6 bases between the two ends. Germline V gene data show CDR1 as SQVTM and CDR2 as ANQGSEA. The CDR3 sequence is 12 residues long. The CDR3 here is CSVDEFNYGYTF. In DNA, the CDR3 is TGCAGCGTTGATGAGTTTAACTATGGCTACACCTTC.

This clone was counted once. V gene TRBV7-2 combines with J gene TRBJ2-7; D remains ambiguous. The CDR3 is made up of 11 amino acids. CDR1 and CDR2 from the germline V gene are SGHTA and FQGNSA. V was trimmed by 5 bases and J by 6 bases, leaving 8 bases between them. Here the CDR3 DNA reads TGTGCCAGCAGCCTAATATCCGAGCAGTACTTC. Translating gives CASSLISEQYF.

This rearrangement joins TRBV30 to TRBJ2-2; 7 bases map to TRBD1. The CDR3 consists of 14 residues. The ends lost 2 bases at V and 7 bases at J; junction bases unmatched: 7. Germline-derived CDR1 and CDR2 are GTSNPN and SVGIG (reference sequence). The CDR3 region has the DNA TGTGCCTGGAGTCGGGGACAGCTGCTCGGGGAGCTGTTTTTT. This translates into CAWSRGQLLGELFF.

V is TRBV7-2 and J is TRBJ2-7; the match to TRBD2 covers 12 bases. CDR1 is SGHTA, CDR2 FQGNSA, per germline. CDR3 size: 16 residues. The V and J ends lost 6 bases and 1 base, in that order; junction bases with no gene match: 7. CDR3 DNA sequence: TGTGCCAGCAGTTTACTAGCGGGAGGCCTTTCCTACGAGCAGTACTTC. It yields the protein CASSLLAGGLSYEQYF. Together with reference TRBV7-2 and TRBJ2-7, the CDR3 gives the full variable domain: GAGVSQSPSNKVTEKGKDVELRCDPISGHTALYWYRQSLGQGLEFLIYFQGNSAPDKSGLPSDRFSAERTGGSVSTLTIQRTQQEDSAVYLCASSLLAGGLSYEQYFGPGTRLTVT.

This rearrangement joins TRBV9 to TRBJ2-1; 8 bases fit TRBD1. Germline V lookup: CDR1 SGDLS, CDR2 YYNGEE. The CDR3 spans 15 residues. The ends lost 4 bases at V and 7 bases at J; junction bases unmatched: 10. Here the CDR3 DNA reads TGTGCCAGCAGCCCTCCAGGGGGCCTTTTAAATGAGCAGTTCTTC. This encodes CASSPPGGLLNEQFF.

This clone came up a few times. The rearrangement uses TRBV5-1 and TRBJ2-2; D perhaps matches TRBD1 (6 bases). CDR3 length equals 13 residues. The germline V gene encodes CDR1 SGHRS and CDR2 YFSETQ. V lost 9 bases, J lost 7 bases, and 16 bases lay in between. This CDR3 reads CATPQGPGGELFF. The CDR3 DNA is TGCGCCACCCCTCAGGGGCCCGGCGGGGAGCTGTTTTTT.

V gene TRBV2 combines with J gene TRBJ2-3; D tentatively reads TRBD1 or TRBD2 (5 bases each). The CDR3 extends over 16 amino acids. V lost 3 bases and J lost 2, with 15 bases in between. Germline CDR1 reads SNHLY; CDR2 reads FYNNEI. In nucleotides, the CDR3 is TGTGCCAGCAGTGACCGGGGCAGCACGGTCACAGATACGCAGTATTTT. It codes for CASSDRGSTVTDTQYF.

The CDR3, as DNA: TGCGCCAGCAGGCGGACTAGCGGCCATGGAGATACGCAGTATTTT. Translated, it gives CASRRTSGHGDTQYF. The chain has TRBV5-1 and TRBJ2-3; 10 bases align to TRBD2. This CDR3 is built from 15 residues. CDR1 SGHRS and CDR2 YFSETQ come from the germline V gene. V trimming: 5 bases; J trimming: 5 bases; junction bases outside the gene matches: 8.

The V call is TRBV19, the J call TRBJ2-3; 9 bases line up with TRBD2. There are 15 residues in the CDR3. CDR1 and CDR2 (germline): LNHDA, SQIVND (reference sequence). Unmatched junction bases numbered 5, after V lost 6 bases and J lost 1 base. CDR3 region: CASRRLAERTDTQYF. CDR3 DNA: TGTGCCAGTAGACGACTAGCGGAACGCACAGATACGCAGTATTTT.

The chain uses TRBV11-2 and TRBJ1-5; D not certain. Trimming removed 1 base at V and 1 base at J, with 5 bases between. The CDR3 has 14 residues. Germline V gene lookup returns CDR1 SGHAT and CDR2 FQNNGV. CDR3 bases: TGTGCCAGCAGCTTAGGGCCAAGCAATCAGCCCCAGCATTTT. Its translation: CASSLGPSNQPQHF.

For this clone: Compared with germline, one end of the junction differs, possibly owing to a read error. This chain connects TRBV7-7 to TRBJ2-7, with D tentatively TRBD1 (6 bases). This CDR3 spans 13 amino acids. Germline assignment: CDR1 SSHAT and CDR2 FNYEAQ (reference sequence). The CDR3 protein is CASSAGQFYEQYF. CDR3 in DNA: TGTGCTAGCAGCGCCGGACAGTTCTACGAGCAGTACTTC.

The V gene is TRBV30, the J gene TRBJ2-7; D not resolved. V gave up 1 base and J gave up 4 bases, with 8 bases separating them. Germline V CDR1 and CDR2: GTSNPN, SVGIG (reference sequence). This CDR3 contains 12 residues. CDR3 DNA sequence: TGTGCCTGGAGTGGAACATCGTACGAGCAGTACTTC. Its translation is CAWSGTSYEQYF.

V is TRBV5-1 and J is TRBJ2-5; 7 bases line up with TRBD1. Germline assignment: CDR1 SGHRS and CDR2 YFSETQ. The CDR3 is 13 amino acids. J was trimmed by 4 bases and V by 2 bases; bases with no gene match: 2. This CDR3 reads CASSFYRGETQYF. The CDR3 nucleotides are TGCGCCAGCAGCTTTTACAGGGGAGAGACCCAGTACTTC. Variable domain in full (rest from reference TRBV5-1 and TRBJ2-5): KAGVTQTPRYLIKTRGQQVTLSCSPISGHRSVSWYQQTPGQGLQFLFEYFSETQRNKGNFPGRFSGRQFSNSRSEMNVSTLELGDSALYLCASSFYRGETQYFGPGTRLLVL.

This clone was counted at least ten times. CDR3 region: CASSVAPRGGSGDEQFF. In nucleotides, the CDR3 is TGTGCCAGCAGCGTAGCACCCCGCGGGGGGTCGGGCGATGAGCAGTTCTTC. The chain is built from TRBV9 and TRBJ2-1, with 8 positions matching TRBD2. The CDR3 extends over 17 amino acids. The trim removed 0 bases at V and 8 bases at J, leaving 13 bases unmatched. The germline gives CDR1 SGDLS, CDR2 YYNGEE.

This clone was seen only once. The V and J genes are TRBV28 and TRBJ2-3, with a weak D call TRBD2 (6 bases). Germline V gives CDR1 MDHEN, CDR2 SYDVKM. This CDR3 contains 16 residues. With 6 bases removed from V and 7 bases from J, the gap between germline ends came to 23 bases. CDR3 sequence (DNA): TGTGCCAGCAGCGGATCGGGGGAGACTAGTCGCTATACGCAGTATTTT. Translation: CASSGSGETSRYTQYF. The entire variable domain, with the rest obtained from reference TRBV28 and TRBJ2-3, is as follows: DVKVTQSSRYLVKRTGEKVFLECVQDMDHENMFWYRQDPGLGLRLIYFSYDVKMKEKGDIPEGYSVSREKKERFSLILESASTNQTSMYLCASSGSGETSRYTQYFGPGTRLTVL.

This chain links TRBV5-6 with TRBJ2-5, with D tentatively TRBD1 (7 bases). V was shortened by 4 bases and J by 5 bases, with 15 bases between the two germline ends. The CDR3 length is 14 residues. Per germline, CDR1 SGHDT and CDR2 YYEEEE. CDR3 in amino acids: CASSTEQGRETQYF. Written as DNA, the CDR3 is TGTGCCAGCAGCACCGAACAGGGGAGGGAGACCCAGTACTTC.

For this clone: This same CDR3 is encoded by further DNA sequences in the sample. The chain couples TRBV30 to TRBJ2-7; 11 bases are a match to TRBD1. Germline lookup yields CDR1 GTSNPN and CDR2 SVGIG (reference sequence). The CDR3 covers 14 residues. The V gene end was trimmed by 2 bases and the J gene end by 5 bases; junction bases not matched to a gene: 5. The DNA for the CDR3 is TGTGCCTGGAGTATTGGGACAGGGGGGGACGAGCAGTACTTC. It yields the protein CAWSIGTGGDEQYF.

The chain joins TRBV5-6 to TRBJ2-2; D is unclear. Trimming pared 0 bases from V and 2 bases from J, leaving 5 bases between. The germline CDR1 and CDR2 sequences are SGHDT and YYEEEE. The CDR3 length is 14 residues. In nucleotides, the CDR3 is TGTGCCAGCAGCTTGGGACTCAACACCGGGGAGCTGTTTTTT. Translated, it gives CASSLGLNTGELFF. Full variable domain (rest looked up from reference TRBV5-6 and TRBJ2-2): DAGVTQSPTHLIKTRGQQVTLRCSPKSGHDTVSWYQQALGQGPQFIFQYYEEEERQRGNFPDRFSGHQFPNYSSELNVNALLLGDSALYLCASSLGLNTGELFFGEGSRLTVL.